These 10 T cell receptor beta chains were sequenced from one sample in a study of T-cell memory formation after mild COVID-19. One entry per CDR3 protein, called by TCRdb with MiXCR from the 5' RACE reads. The table lists roughly 450,000 distinct CDR3 sequences, about 18% of them singletons. The sequenced sample was PBMCs or a T cell subset sorted from them (not recorded which). These TCRs come from an adult woman who had mild COVID-19 (a few samples of this study predate the infection). Cell type and time point are not known.

The genes are TRBV3-1 and TRBJ1-1; D perhaps matches TRBD1 (5 bases). CDR1 is LGHDT, CDR2 YNNKEL, per germline (reference sequence). Trimming took 0 bases from V and 10 from J, leaving 24 bases between them. CDR3 length: 17 residues. This CDR3 is CASSQDEGTYELLGAFF. CDR3 nucleotides: TGTGCCAGCAGCCAAGACGAGGGGACCTATGAACTTTTGGGAGCTTTCTTT.

This clonotype has only a few counts. The chain uses TRBV10-3 and TRBJ2-7, with 9 bases matching TRBD1. CDR1 is ENHRY, CDR2 SYGVKD, per germline. Trimming at V came to 1 base and at J to 0 bases, leaving 1 base not matched to a gene. The CDR3 is made up of 15 amino acids. The DNA for the CDR3 is TGTGCCATCAGTGAGTTGGACAGGGGCTCCTACGAGCAGTACTTC. It encodes CAISELDRGSYEQYF.

The chain has TRBV7-8 and TRBJ2-3; D is unresolved. V was pared by 6 bases and J by 2 bases, with 18 bases between. CDR1 is SGHVS and CDR2 is FQNEAQ in the germline V gene. This CDR3 has 16 amino acids. DNA for the CDR3: TGTGCCAGCAGTTATACCCGGGCCCCTCTCACAGATACGCAGTATTTT. Protein product: CASSYTRAPLTDTQYF.

In this sample, this clonotype turned up a few times. This sequence joins TRBV25-1 and TRBJ2-2; D is perhaps TRBD2 (5 bases). Germline V gene sequence: CDR1 MGHDK, CDR2 SYGVNS. This CDR3 comprises 16 residues. Between the trimmed V and J ends, which lost 3 bases and 1 base, there was a span of 12 bases. The chain's CDR3 is CASSDQEVVNTGELFF. CDR3 DNA: TGTGCCAGCAGTGATCAGGAGGTGGTGAACACCGGGGAGCTGTTTTTT.

The J gene is TRBJ2-1, the V gene TRBV19; 15 bases map to TRBD2. Trimming took 5 bases from V and 9 from J; bases not matched to a gene: 8. The CDR3 spans 16 residues. Germline V gene lookup returns CDR1 LNHDA and CDR2 SQIVND (reference sequence). CDR3 in amino acids: CASSVRTSGRDGEQFF. The CDR3 DNA follows: TGTGCCAGTAGTGTCCGGACTAGCGGGAGGGATGGTGAGCAGTTCTTC.

The rearrangement joins TRBV20-1 to TRBJ1-4, with a tentative D call TRBD1 (5 bases). The CDR3 sequence is 14 residues long. The V end was cut by 2 bases, the J end by 7 bases, with 14 bases between. Germline V CDR1 and CDR2: DFQATT, SNEGSKA (reference sequence). CDR3 amino acids: CSARLGTGGEKLFF. CDR3 DNA: TGCAGTGCTAGACTTGGGACCGGGGGTGAAAAACTGTTTTTT.

The V gene is TRBV19, the J gene TRBJ1-2; TRBD1 is a possible D gene (6 bases). CDR1 is LNHDA, CDR2 SQIVND, per germline (reference sequence). The V end lost 4 bases, the J end lost 4 bases, and 19 bases lay between the germline ends. The CDR3 spans 16 residues. As DNA, the CDR3 is TGTGCCAGTAGTACCAGCAAGGGACAAGGTTTCTATGGCTACACCTTC. It codes for CASSTSKGQGFYGYTF.

The chain carries TRBV27 and TRBJ2-7, with TRBD1 identical over 10 bases. V shed 5 bases and J 5 bases; nucleotides not matched to a gene: 6. Germline CDR1 and CDR2: MNHEY and SMNVEV (reference sequence). This CDR3 spans 14 amino acids. As DNA, the CDR3 is TGTGCCAGCAGTATCACGGGACAGGGGAACGAGCAGTACTTC. Translated: CASSITGQGNEQYF.

This clonotype appeared a few times. J is TRBJ1-1 and V is TRBV5-6; maybe TRBD1 (6 bases). Trimming stripped 0 bases from V and 0 bases from J, with 9 bases between. This CDR3 has 15 amino acids. Germline CDR1 SGHDT, CDR2 YYEEEE. The CDR3 DNA follows: TGTGCCAGCAGCTTGGGGGGGCCTATGAACACTGAAGCTTTCTTT. Its protein is CASSLGGPMNTEAFF.

The chain is built from TRBV24-1 and TRBJ2-1; unclear D gene. The CDR3 length is 12 residues. V was pared by 4 bases and J by 7 bases, with 7 bases between. From germline, CDR1 is KGHDR and CDR2 SFDVKD. CDR3 region: CATSDPGNEQFF. The CDR3 DNA sequence: TGTGCCACCAGTGACCCAGGTAATGAGCAGTTCTTC.